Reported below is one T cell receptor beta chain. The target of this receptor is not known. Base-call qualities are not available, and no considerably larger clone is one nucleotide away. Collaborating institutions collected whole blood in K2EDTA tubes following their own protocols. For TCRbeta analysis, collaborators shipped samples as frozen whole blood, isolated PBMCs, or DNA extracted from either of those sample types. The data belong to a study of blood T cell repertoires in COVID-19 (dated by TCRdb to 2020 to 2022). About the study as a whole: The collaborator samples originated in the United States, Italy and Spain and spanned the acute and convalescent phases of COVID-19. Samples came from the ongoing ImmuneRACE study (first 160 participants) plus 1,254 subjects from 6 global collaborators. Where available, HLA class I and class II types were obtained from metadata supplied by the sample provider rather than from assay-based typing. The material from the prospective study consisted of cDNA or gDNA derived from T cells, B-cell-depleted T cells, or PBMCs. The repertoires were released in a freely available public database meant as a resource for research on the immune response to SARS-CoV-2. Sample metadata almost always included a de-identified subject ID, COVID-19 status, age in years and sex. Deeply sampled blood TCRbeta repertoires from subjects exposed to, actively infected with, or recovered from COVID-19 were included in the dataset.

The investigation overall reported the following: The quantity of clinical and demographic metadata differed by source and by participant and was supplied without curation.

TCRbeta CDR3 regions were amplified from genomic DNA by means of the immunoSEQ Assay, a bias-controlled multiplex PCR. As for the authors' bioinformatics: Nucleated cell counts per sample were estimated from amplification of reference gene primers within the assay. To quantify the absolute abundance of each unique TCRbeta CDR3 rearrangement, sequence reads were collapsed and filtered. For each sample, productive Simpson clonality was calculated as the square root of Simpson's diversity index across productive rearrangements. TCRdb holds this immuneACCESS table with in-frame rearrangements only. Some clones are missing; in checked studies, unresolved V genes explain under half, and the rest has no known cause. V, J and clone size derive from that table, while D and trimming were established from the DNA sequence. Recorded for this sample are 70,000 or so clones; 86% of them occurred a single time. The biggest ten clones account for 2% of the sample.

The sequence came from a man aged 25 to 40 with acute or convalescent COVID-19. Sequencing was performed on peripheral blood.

The CDR3 amino acid sequence is: CASSLDPPGRGYTF. The DNA reads TGTGCCAGCAGCTTAGACCCCCCAGGGCGCGGCTACACCTTC. Here the chain combines TRBV7-9 and TRBJ1-2; TRBD1 is possibly the D segment (5 matching bases). CDR1 and CDR2 are read off the germline V gene (reference sequence) as SEHNR and FQNEAQ. V is reduced by 1 base and J by 8 bases, leaving a spacing of 14 bases between them. The CDR3 numbers 14 residues from cysteine through phenylalanine. The read is trimmed to its CDR3 DNA, 42 bases read in frame from base 1. When the CDR3 is completed using the reference TRBV7-9 and TRBJ1-2 genes on either side, the full variable domain is DTGVSQNPRHKITKRGQNVTFRCDPISEHNRLYWYRQTLGQGPEFLTYFQNEAQLEKSRLLSDRFSAERPKGSFSTLEIQRTEQGDSAMYLCASSLDPPGRGYTFGSGTRLTVV.